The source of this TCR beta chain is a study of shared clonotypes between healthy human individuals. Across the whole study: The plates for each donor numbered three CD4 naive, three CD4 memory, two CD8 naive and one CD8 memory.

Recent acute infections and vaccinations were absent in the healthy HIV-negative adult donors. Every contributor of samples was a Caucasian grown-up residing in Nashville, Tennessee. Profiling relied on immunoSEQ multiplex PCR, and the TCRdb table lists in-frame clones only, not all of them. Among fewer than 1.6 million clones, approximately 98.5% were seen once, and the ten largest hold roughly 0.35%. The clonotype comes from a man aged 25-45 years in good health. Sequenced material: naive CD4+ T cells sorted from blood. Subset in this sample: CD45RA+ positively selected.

CDR3 residues: CASSSPTGQAEAFF. The CDR3 bases are TGTGCCAGCAGTTCTCCCACGGGACAGGCGGAAGCTTTCTTT. This sequence joins TRBV28 and TRBJ1-1; 8 positions agree with TRBD1. The CDR3 is 14 residues long. Germline assignment: CDR1 MDHEN and CDR2 SYDVKM. V gave up 4 bases and J gave up 8 bases; unmatched junction bases: 9.